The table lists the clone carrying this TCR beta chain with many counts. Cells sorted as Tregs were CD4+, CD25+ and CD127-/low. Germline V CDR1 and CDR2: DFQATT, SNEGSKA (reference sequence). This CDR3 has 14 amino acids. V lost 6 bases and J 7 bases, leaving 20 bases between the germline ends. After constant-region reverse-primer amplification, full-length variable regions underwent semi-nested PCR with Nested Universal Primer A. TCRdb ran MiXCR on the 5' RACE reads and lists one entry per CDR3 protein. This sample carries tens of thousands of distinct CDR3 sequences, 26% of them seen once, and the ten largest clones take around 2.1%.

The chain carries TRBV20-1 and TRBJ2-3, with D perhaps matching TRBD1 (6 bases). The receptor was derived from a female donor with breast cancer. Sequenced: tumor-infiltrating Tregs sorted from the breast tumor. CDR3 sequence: CSAPGQTEGNTQYF. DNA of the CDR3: TGCAGTGCCCCGGGACAAACCGAGGGTAATACGCAGTATTTT.